Each of the 22 T cell receptor beta chains below was sequenced from the same sample in a study of T cell repertoires in aging, cancer and after chemotherapy. Amplification of TCR beta used genomic DNA extracted from peripheral blood. TRB rearrangements spanning V, D and J were amplified using mixed TRB-A/B primers. Each CDR3 protein gets one entry after TCRdb re-called the multiplex PCR reads with MiXCR. The sample includes some 5,000 distinct CDR3 sequences, 20% to 25% seen only once; the top ten take more than 8%. Sequenced input: blood. The receptors were gathered from a human donor in good health. The donor label of this sample is uncertain.

This clonotype is large. The V gene is TRBV29-1, the J gene TRBJ2-3; TRBD1 matches at 8 bases. CDR1 SQVTM and CDR2 ANQGSEA come from the germline V gene. After removal of 6 bases from V and 1 base from J, the junction contained 6 bases not matched to a gene. The CDR3 consists of 14 residues. In nucleotides, the CDR3 is TGCAGCGTAGCCCCACAGGGGGGCACAGATACGCAGTATTTT. It is translated as CSVAPQGGTDTQYF.

Within the sample, this clonotype is medium-sized. V usage is TRBV24-1 and J usage is TRBJ2-2; D not resolved. Trimming left V 3 bases short and J 3 bases short, with 7 bases between. The CDR3 length is 14 residues. CDR1 KGHDR and CDR2 SFDVKD come from the germline V gene. Written as DNA, the CDR3 is TGTGCCACCAGTGATCACACGGACACCGGGGAGCTGTTTTTT. The encoded protein is CATSDHTDTGELFF.

This clonotype is labeled medium-sized. This chain links TRBV12-3 or TRBV12-4 with TRBJ2-5; TRBD2 is a possible D gene (6 bases). There are 13 residues in the CDR3. V was shortened by 2 bases and J by 9 bases, with 13 bases between the two germline ends. The CDR3 coding sequence is TGTGCCAGCAGTTTAACGCGGGACGGGGCCCAGTACTTC. It translates to CASSLTRDGAQYF.

This clonotype is medium-sized by share. V gene TRBV6-5 combines with J gene TRBJ2-5; TRBD1 matches at 7 bases. V was pared by 2 bases and J by 5 bases, with 5 bases of the junction left unmatched. Germline values: CDR1 MNHEY, CDR2 SVGAGI. The CDR3 extends over 14 amino acids. The CDR3 loop reads CASSYEGAVETQYF. In nucleotides, the CDR3 is TGTGCCAGCAGTTACGAGGGGGCGGTCGAGACCCAGTACTTC.

Notes on this clonotype: A read error may explain this, as a much larger clone is one base away. The chain couples TRBV7-9 to TRBJ2-3; D unresolved. CDR3 length: 12 residues. Per the germline V gene, CDR1 is SEHNR and CDR2 is FQNEAQ (reference sequence). The CDR3 DNA follows: TGTTCCAGCAGCTTAACTCGCCATACGCAGTATTTT. It encodes CSSSLTRHTQYF.

CDR3 sequence reads: CASSVVKEGAGYTF. In nucleotides, the CDR3 is TGTGCCAGCAGCGTAGTTAAGGAAGGCGCTGGCTACACCTTC. The chain carries TRBV9 and TRBJ1-2, with D hard to call. Trimming removed 0 bases from V and 7 bases from J, with 13 bases in between. Germline CDR1 is SGDLS and CDR2 is YYNGEE. There are 14 residues in the CDR3.

The chain employs TRBV2 and TRBJ2-7; 13 bases map to TRBD2. The CDR3 extends over 14 amino acids. Trimming removed 6 bases from V and 4 bases from J; junction bases left unmatched: 3. CDR1 and CDR2 from the germline V gene are SNHLY and FYNNEI. CDR3 bases: TGTGCCAGCAGGGGGACTAGCGGGAAATACGAGCAGTACTTC. Residues: CASRGTSGKYEQYF. The full variable domain, in which reference TRBV2 and TRBJ2-7 provide the parts outside the CDR3, is EPEVTQTPSHQVTQMGQEVILRCVPISNHLYFYWYRQILGQKVEFLVSFYNNEISEKSEIFDDQFSVERPDGSNFTLKIRSTKLEDSAMYFCASRGTSGKYEQYFGPGTRLTVT.

This clonotype counts as medium-sized (0.01 to 0.1%). The rearrangement uses TRBV19 and TRBJ1-1; D might be TRBD1 (6 bases). This CDR3 spans 17 amino acids. In germline, CDR1 is LNHDA, CDR2 SQIVND (reference sequence). V gave up 1 base and J gave up 1 base, with 16 bases separating them. The CDR3 DNA reads TGTGCCAGTAGTATAGTTGGAGGGGGACGGACGAACACTGAAGCTTTCTTT. Translation: CASSIVGGGRTNTEAFF.

The chain carries TRBV28 and TRBJ2-7; D perhaps matches TRBD1 (6 bases). Germline lookup yields CDR1 MDHEN and CDR2 SYDVKM. This CDR3 contains 13 residues. V was trimmed by 6 bases and J by 2 bases, leaving 11 bases between them. The CDR3 DNA reads TGTGCCAGCAGCCAGCCAGGGGCCTACGAGCAGTACTTC. Its protein product is CASSQPGAYEQYF.

About this clonotype itself: A single base separates this from a much larger clone, so it may be a read error. The genes are TRBV6-1 and TRBJ2-2; TRBD2 is a possible D gene (6 bases). Trimming removed 3 bases from V and 4 bases from J, with 12 bases in between. The CDR3 is 15 amino acids. Germline loops: CDR1 MNHNS, CDR2 SASEGT. The CDR3 bases are TGTGCCAGCAGTGAGGGAGGCAGAACCACCGGGGAGCTGTTTTTT. As protein: CASSEGGRTTGELFF.

This chain joins TRBV7-7 and TRBJ2-7; 12 bases match TRBD2. The germline gives CDR1 SSHAT, CDR2 FNYEAQ (reference sequence). V gave up 5 bases and J gave up 0 bases; unmatched junction bases: 5. This CDR3 contains 16 residues. CDR3 protein: CASSPRTSGVSYEQYF. In nucleotides, the CDR3 is TGTGCCAGCAGCCCGAGGACTAGCGGGGTCTCCTACGAGCAGTACTTC.

This clonotype is labeled as medium-sized (0.01 to 0.1%). The genes are TRBV6-4 and TRBJ2-1; D gene ambiguous. CDR1 and CDR2 (germline): MRHNA, SNTAGT. The CDR3 has 15 amino acids. V lost 2 bases, J lost 2 bases, and 10 bases lay in between. The CDR3 region is CASSDATGTYNEQFF. CDR3 in DNA: TGTGCCAGCAGTGACGCGACTGGCACCTACAATGAGCAGTTCTTC.

In this sample, this clonotype is medium-sized. The chain recombines TRBV6-4 with TRBJ2-1, with D perhaps matching TRBD2 (7 bases). V dropped 10 bases and J dropped 9 bases, with 16 bases sitting between them. The CDR3 covers 12 residues. Germline V gene sequence: CDR1 MRHNA, CDR2 SNTAGT. CDR3 in amino acids: CATKGGFGEQFF. CDR3 DNA: TGTGCCACCAAGGGGGGGTTTGGTGAGCAGTTCTTC.

Sample share makes this clonotype medium-sized (0.01 to 0.1%). V is TRBV5-1 and J is TRBJ2-3, with TRBD2 matching over 7 bases. Germline CDR1 is SGHRS and CDR2 is YFSETQ. V dropped 1 base and J dropped 5; count of bases not matched to a gene: 1. The CDR3 has 13 residues. This CDR3 reads CASSLQRGDTQYF. Here the CDR3 DNA reads TGCGCCAGCAGCTTGCAGCGGGGAGATACGCAGTATTTT.

This clonotype qualifies as medium-sized. The V call is TRBV18, the J call TRBJ2-2; D perhaps matches TRBD1 (5 bases). CDR1 and CDR2 from the germline V gene are KGHSH and LQKENI. The CDR3 sequence is 16 residues long. Trimming left V 2 bases short and J 1 base short, with 11 bases between. The CDR3 bases are TGTGCCAGCTCACCAGCAATACAGGAGAACACCGGGGAGCTGTTTTTT. As protein: CASSPAIQENTGELFF.

Relative to its sample, this clonotype is medium-sized. The chain uses TRBV30 and TRBJ2-5; tentatively, D is TRBD2 (5 bases). Germline CDR1 reads GTSNPN; CDR2 reads SVGIG (reference sequence). The CDR3 length is 13 residues. The V gene lost 8 bases and the J gene lost 4 bases, with 17 bases spanning the gap. CDR3 coding DNA: TGTGCCCGGGAAGGAGAGGCCCGAGAGACCCAGTACTTC. Its translation is CAREGEARETQYF.

At least ten counts were recorded for this clonotype. The genes are TRBV5-1 and TRBJ2-1; 12 bases line up with TRBD2. CDR3 length: 14 residues. Germline assignment: CDR1 SGHRS and CDR2 YFSETQ. V gave up 1 base and J gave up 15 bases; unmatched junction bases: 8. CDR3 bases: TGCGCCAGCAGCTTGACTAGCGGGGGGCAGGTGCGGTTCTTC. Translated: CASSLTSGGQVRFF.

This clonotype was counted only a few times. The chain links TRBV20-1 to TRBJ2-4; the D is unclear. Trimming took 4 bases from V and 2 from J, leaving 15 bases between them. The CDR3 covers 15 residues. The germline V gene encodes CDR1 DFQATT and CDR2 SNEGSKA (reference sequence). The DNA of the CDR3 is TGCAGTGCTACTGAGAAAGGGAATACCAAAAACATTCAGTACTTC. This encodes CSATEKGNTKNIQYF.

By proportion, this clonotype is medium-sized. V and J are TRBV6-2 or TRBV6-3 and TRBJ2-3, with no clear D. This CDR3 contains 20 residues. V shed 6 bases and J shed 0 bases, with 28 bases lying between them. Germline V gives CDR1 MNHEY, CDR2 SVGEGT. CDR3 DNA: TGTGCCAGCAGCCCTCCACCTCGGACGTCGAGCCTAGGGAGCACAGATACGCAGTATTTT. It codes for CASSPPPRTSSLGSTDTQYF.

This clonotype is medium-sized by share. The chain joins TRBV19 to TRBJ2-2; D remains ambiguous. The CDR3 runs to 13 residues. Deletions cut 5 bases from V and 3 bases from J, with 7 bases between. In germline, CDR1 is LNHDA, CDR2 SQIVND (reference sequence). The CDR3 coding sequence is TGTGCCAGTAGTTTTGGGTACACCGGGGAGCTGTTTTTT. Protein: CASSFGYTGELFF.

This clonotype is labeled as medium-sized. The genes are TRBV7-6 and TRBJ2-1; 7 nucleotides match TRBD1. V lost 4 bases to trimming and J lost 1 base; unmatched junction nucleotides: 4. The CDR3 has 15 residues. CDR1 is SGHVS, CDR2 FNYEAQ, per germline. The CDR3 bases are TGTGCCAGCAGCTCGGGACAGCTATCCTACAATGAGCAGTTCTTC. It translates to CASSSGQLSYNEQFF.

Judged by abundance, this clonotype is medium-sized. V and J are TRBV29-1 and TRBJ2-3, with TRBD2 identical over 10 bases. The CDR3 loop spans 14 amino acids. Germline loops: CDR1 SQVTM, CDR2 ANQGSEA. J lost 4 bases, V lost 6 bases, and 7 bases had no gene match. DNA for the CDR3: TGCAGCGTCTCAAGCGGGGGGGGGGCAGATACGCAGTATTTT. Protein: CSVSSGGGADTQYF.